Shown below are 2 T cell receptor beta chains from a single sample sequenced in a study of blood T cells in healthy people across ages. With a J-beta primer mix and a sample-barcoded 5' primer, a second PCR ran about 7 to 12 cycles. TCRdb re-derived calls from the 5' RACE reads in MiXCR, one entry per CDR3 protein. Among about 970,000 distinct CDR3 sequences listed, roughly 51% were seen once. The sample consisted of blood. These receptors were collected from a woman in her sixties or seventies in good health.

This clonotype was counted between two and nine times. This chain uses TRBV12-3 or TRBV12-4 with TRBJ2-2, with D unclear. The germline V and J ends were trimmed by 9 bases and 2 bases, with 7 bases remaining between them. This CDR3 has 12 residues. The CDR3 nucleotides read TGTGCCAGTGTGGAAAACACCGGGGAGCTGTTTTTT. Amino acids: CASVENTGELFF.

V gene TRBV2 combines with J gene TRBJ2-4; D may be TRBD1 (7 bases). Trimming shortened V by 1 base and J by 0 bases, and 16 bases separated the two germline ends. This CDR3 is 18 amino acids long. The germline V gene has CDR1 SNHLY and CDR2 FYNNEI. CDR3 sequence: CASSEEGQGGLAKNIQYF. In nucleotides, the CDR3 is TGTGCCAGCAGTGAAGAGGGCCAGGGGGGACTAGCCAAAAACATTCAGTACTTC.